The clone carrying this T cell receptor beta chain is a singleton in its sample. Antigen specificity is unknown. Some clones are missing from TCRdb's copy, which holds only in-frame ones; the method was immunoSEQ multiplex PCR. The data hold approximately 130,000 clones, with 70% to 90% observed a single time. Germline CDR1 reads KGHSH; CDR2 reads LQKENI. Trimming shortened V by 3 bases and J by 2 bases, and 16 bases separated the two germline ends. CDR3 length equals 16 residues. This entry comes from a study of T cell responses to AZD1222 COVID-19 vaccine. Study-wide findings and caveats: Spike-specific TCR breadth rose after two AZD1222 doses, and depth rose as well. Spike-spanning, vaccine-associated CD4 TCRs were dominant at 160-218 and 743-854. Targeting of unmutated variant regions was reportedly seen in nearly half of spike-specific TCRs. Most donors were white British, females outnumbered males, and clonal diversity was possibly underestimated.

This sequence originates from an adult who received the AZD1222 COVID-19 vaccine. The sample in question was peripheral blood, obtained 28 days after the second AZD1222 dose. The chain combines TRBV18 with TRBJ1-2, with D hard to call. In DNA, the CDR3 is TGTGCCAGCTCACCTCAAAGCGCGCTGACAAACTATGGCTACACCTTC. Protein sequence: CASSPQSALTNYGYTF. The full variable domain, rest sourced from reference TRBV18 and TRBJ1-2, is NAGVMQNPRHLVRRRGQEARLRCSPMKGHSHVYWYRQLPEEGLKFMVYLQKENIIDESGMPKERFSAEFPKEGPSILRIQQVVRGDSAAYFCASSPQSALTNYGYTFGSGTRLTVV.